This entry describes one T cell receptor (beta chain). Germline V gene lookup returns CDR1 LNHDA and CDR2 SQIVND (reference sequence). V dropped 4 bases and J dropped 4 bases, with 13 bases sitting between them. This CDR3 spans 14 amino acids. This sample is drawn from a study of T cell changes during pregnancy in multiple sclerosis. The protocol was immunoSEQ multiplex PCR, while the TCRdb copy is restricted to in-frame clones and leaves out a portion. The sample lists tens of thousands of clones, 90% to 95% occurring once. The sample here was peripheral blood, taken in the second trimester of pregnancy. The clonotype originates from a female donor in good health, enrolled as a control in a pregnancy study. The rearrangement links TRBV19 to TRBJ2-5, with D perhaps matching TRBD1 (5 bases). CDR3 DNA sequence: TGTGCCAGTAGTACAGGACATGGTGGAGAGACCCAGTACTTC. It codes for CASSTGHGGETQYF.